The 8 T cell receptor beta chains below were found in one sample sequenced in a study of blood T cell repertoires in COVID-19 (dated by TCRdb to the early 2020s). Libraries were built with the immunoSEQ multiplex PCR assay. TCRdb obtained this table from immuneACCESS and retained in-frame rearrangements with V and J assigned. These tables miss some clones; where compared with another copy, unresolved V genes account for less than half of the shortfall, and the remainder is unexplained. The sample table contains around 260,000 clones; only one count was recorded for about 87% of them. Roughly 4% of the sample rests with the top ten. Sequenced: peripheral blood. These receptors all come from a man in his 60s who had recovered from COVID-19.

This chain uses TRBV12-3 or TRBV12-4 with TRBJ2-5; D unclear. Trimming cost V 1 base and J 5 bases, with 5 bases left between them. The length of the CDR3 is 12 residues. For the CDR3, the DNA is TGTGCCAGCAGTTTAGTTTATGAGACCCAGTACTTC. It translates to CASSLVYETQYF.

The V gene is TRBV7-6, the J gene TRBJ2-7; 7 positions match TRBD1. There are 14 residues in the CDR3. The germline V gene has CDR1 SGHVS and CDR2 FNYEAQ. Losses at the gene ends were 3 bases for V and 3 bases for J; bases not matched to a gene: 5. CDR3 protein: CASSLRQGDYEQYF. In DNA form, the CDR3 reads TGTGCCAGCAGCTTGCGGCAGGGGGACTACGAGCAGTACTTC. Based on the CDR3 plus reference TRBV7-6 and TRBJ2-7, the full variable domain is GAGVSQSPRYKVTKRGQDVALRCDPISGHVSLYWYRQALGQGPEFLTYFNYEAQQDKSGLPNDRFSAERPEGSISTLTIQRTEQRDSAMYRCASSLRQGDYEQYFGPGTRLTVT.

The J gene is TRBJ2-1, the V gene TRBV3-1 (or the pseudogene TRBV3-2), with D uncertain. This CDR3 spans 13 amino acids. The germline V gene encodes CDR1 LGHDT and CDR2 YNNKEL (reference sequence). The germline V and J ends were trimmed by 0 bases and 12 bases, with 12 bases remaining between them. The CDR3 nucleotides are TGTGCCAGCAGCCAAGATCCCCCCCCCGGGCAGTTCTTC. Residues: CASSQDPPPGQFF.

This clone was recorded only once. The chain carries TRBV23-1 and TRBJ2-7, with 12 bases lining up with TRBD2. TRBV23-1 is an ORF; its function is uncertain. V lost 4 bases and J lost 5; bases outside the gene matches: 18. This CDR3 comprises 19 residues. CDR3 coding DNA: TGCGCCAGCAGTCGCCCCGGGACTAGCGGGCGCCACCCCAATGACGAGCAGTACTTC. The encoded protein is CASSRPGTSGRHPNDEQYF.

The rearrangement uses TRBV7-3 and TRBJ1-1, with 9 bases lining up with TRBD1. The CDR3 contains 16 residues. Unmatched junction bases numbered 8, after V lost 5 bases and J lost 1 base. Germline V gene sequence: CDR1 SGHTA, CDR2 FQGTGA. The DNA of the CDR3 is TGTGCCAGCAGCCTGACAGGGGGATCGGGGAACACTGAAGCTTTCTTT. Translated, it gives CASSLTGGSGNTEAFF.

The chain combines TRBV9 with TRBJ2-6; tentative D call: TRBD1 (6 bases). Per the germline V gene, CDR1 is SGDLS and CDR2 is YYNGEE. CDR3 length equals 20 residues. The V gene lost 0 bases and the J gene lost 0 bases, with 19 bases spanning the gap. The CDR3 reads CASSVGMGASPLSGANVLTF. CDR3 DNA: TGTGCCAGCAGCGTAGGGATGGGGGCCTCCCCTCTCTCTGGGGCCAACGTCCTGACTTTC.

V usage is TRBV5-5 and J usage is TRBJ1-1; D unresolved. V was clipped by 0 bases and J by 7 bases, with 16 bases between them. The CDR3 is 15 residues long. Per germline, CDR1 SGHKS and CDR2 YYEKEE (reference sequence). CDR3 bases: TGTGCCAGCAGCTTGGCCCCTGGAGGATCCGATGAAGCTTTCTTT. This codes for CASSLAPGGSDEAFF.

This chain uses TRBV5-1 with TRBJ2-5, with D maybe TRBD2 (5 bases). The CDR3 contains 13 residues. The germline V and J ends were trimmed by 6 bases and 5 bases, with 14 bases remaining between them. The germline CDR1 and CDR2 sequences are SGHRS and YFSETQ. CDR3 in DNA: TGCGCCAGCAATCCAGAGGGTTTGGAGACCCAGTACTTC. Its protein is CASNPEGLETQYF.